This is a list of T cell receptor beta chains from one sample in a study of cytomegalovirus exposure and HLA in healthy donors. TCRdb keeps only in-frame clones here, not all; method: immunoSEQ multiplex PCR. The sample has about 230,000 clones, around 89% seen once. Sequenced: PBMCs. All receptors come from a woman between 18 and 29 years old in good health and CMV-seronegative. Both conserved end residues are part of each CDR3. Fields, in order: J gene, V gene, clone size, D gene, CDR3 protein, CDR3 DNA. A D gene is named only where the DNA matches it firmly. Some rows have no size entry. The others give once, few or many, or a class for an expanded clone.

TRBJ2-1 TRBV6-5 once NA CASSYRDSYNEQFF TGTGCCAGCAGTTACCGGGACTCGTACAATGAGCAGTTCTTC
TRBJ2-7 TRBV29-1 NA NA CSVAGRPYEQYF TGCAGCGTTGCAGGGCGCCCCTACGAGCAGTACTTC
TRBJ2-5 TRBV9 NA TRBD2 CASSPWTSGYQETQYF TGTGCCAGCAGCCCCTGGACTAGCGGGTACCAAGAGACCCAGTACTTC
TRBJ2-3 TRBV5-1 NA NA CASSLTGAADTQYF TGCGCCAGCAGCCTGACTGGAGCCGCCGATACGCAGTATTTT
TRBJ1-1 TRBV2 NA TRBD1 CASRRPSDRVKKTEAFF TGTGCCAGCAGACGCCCGAGCGACAGGGTAAAGAAAACTGAAGCTTTCTTT
TRBJ2-3 TRBV4-1 NA NA CASKRGGWRLGGASDTQYF TGCGCCTCAAAACGAGGCGGGTGGAGGTTAGGAGGGGCATCAGATACGCAGTATTTT
TRBJ1-1 TRBV19 once NA CASSISGVDTEAFF TGTGCCAGTAGTATCTCCGGGGTCGACACTGAAGCTTTCTTT
TRBJ2-7 TRBV6-5 NA NA CASSYRALYEQYF TGTGCCAGCAGTTATCGCGCCCTTTACGAGCAGTACTTC
TRBJ2-7 TRBV5-1 NA TRBD2 CASSVGLAGEGYEQYF TGCGCCAGCAGCGTTGGACTAGCGGGAGAAGGGTACGAGCAGTACTTC
TRBJ1-4 TRBV5-8 NA TRBD1 CASSFRTGQNEKLFF TGTGCCAGCAGCTTCCGGACAGGGCAAAATGAAAAACTGTTTTTT
TRBJ2-7 TRBV5-1 once NA CASSLAVGGGRNEQYF TGCGCCAGCAGCTTGGCCGTTGGGGGCGGTAGGAACGAGCAGTACTTC
TRBJ2-1 TRBV14 NA TRBD2 CASSQGLDFEQFF TGTGCCAGCAGCCAGGGACTAGATTTTGAGCAGTTCTTC
TRBJ1-2 TRBV28 NA TRBD1 CASSLGTGGNYGYTF TGTGCCAGCAGTTTAGGGACAGGGGGGAACTATGGCTACACCTTC
TRBJ2-3 TRBV5-4 NA TRBD2 CASSRRLAGTDTQYF TGTGCCAGCAGCCGCAGACTAGCGGGGACAGATACGCAGTATTTT
TRBJ1-2 TRBV5-1 NA NA CASSLGAGGGYTF TGCGCCAGCAGCTTGGGGGCCGGCGGGGGCTACACCTTC
TRBJ1-1 TRBV9 NA TRBD1 CASSVEGQGNTEAFF TGTGCCAGCAGCGTAGAGGGACAGGGGAACACTGAAGCTTTCTTT
TRBJ2-5 TRBV5-1 NA NA CASSFNGETQYF TGCGCCAGCAGCTTCAACGGAGAGACCCAGTACTTC
TRBJ1-2 TRBV7-2 NA TRBD1 CASSLLGTVDYGYTF TGTGCCAGCAGCTTGCTAGGGACAGTAGACTATGGCTACACCTTC
TRBJ2-2 TRBV6-6 NA NA CASSPLTGELFF TGTGCCAGCAGCCCTCTGACCGGGGAGCTGTTTTTT
TRBJ2-7 TRBV29-1 NA TRBD1 CSAGQGAFREQYF TGCAGCGCCGGACAGGGGGCTTTTCGCGAGCAGTACTTC
TRBJ1-4 TRBV2 NA NA CASSDPRNHEKLFF TGTGCCAGCAGTGACCCCAGGAATCACGAAAAACTGTTTTTT
TRBJ2-1 TRBV9 NA NA CASSVGEIAYNEQFF TGTGCCAGCAGCGTAGGGGAGATCGCCTACAATGAGCAGTTCTTC
TRBJ1-1 TRBV28 NA NA CASSFTQGLNTEAFF TGTGCCAGCAGTTTCACACAGGGATTGAACACTGAAGCTTTCTTT
TRBJ1-5 TRBV5-1 NA TRBD1 CASSLAGTGENSNQPQHF TGCGCCAGCAGCTTGGCCGGGACAGGGGAAAATAGCAATCAGCCCCAGCATTTT
TRBJ2-4 TRBV7-2 NA NA CASSPGGGYGVRNIQYF TGTGCCAGCAGCCCCGGAGGTGGTTATGGGGTGAGGAACATTCAGTACTTC
TRBJ1-2 TRBV29-1 NA NA CSVGGADPGRGYTF TGCAGCGTTGGAGGAGCCGATCCAGGGCGGGGCTACACCTTC
TRBJ2-7 TRBV11-1 NA TRBD2 CASSERGGGSEQYF TGTGCCAGCAGTGAGCGGGGGGGCGGAAGCGAGCAGTACTTC
TRBJ2-7 TRBV30 NA TRBD1 CACPGGEQYF TGTGCCTGCCCAGGGGGCGAGCAGTACTTC
TRBJ2-1 TRBV6-5 NA TRBD2 CASSTSGASYNEQFF TGTGCCAGCAGTACTAGCGGGGCCTCCTACAATGAGCAGTTCTTC
TRBJ2-7 TRBV20-1 few NA CSAVGLYEQYF TGCAGTGCTGTTGGCCTGTACGAGCAGTACTTC
TRBJ2-1 TRBV5-1 NA TRBD2 CACGAGGFHNEQFF TGCGCCTGTGGCGCGGGGGGTTTTCACAATGAGCAGTTCTTC
TRBJ2-7 TRBV13 NA NA CASSFRGIPSEQYF TGTGCCAGCAGCTTCCGCGGAATCCCCAGCGAGCAGTACTTC
TRBJ1-3 TRBV10-3 NA NA CAISGGSGNTIYF TGTGCCATCAGTGGAGGCTCTGGAAACACCATATATTTT
TRBJ2-3 TRBV30 NA TRBD2 CAWRIAGAGSDTQYF TGTGCCTGGAGAATAGCGGGAGCTGGGTCAGATACGCAGTATTTT
TRBJ1-5 TRBV5-8 NA NA CASSSTRGNNQPQHF TGTGCCAGCAGCTCCACCCGGGGGAACAATCAGCCCCAGCATTTT
TRBJ1-1 TRBV19 NA TRBD1 CASSIVRQGYRPRTEAFF TGTGCCAGTAGTATAGTCCGACAGGGCTATCGGCCGAGGACTGAAGCTTTCTTT
TRBJ2-7 TRBV11-2 NA NA CASSLDGSPSYEQYF TGTGCCAGCAGCTTAGACGGGTCGCCCTCCTACGAGCAGTACTTC
TRBJ2-7 TRBV27 NA NA CASSPTDGSYEQYF TGTGCCAGCAGTCCGACAGACGGTAGCTACGAGCAGTACTTC
TRBJ1-6 TRBV5-6 NA NA CASHRENSPLHF TGTGCCAGCCACAGGGAAAATTCACCCCTCCACTTT
TRBJ2-5 TRBV5-1 NA TRBD2 CASSRTGTSVETQYF TGCGCCAGCAGCCGGACCGGGACTAGCGTGGAGACCCAGTACTTC